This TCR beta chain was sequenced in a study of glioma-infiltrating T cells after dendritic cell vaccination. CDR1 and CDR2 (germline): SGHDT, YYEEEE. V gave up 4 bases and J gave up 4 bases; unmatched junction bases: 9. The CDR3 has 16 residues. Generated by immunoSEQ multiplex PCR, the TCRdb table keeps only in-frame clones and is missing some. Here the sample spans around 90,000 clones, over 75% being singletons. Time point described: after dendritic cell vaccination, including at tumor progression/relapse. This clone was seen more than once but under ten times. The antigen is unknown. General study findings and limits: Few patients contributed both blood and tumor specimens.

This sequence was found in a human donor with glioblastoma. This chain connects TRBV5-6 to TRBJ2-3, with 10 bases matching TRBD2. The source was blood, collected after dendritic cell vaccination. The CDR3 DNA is TGTGCCAGCAGCCGAGGGTCTAGCGGGAGCGCAGATACGCAGTATTTT. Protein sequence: CASSRGSSGSADTQYF.